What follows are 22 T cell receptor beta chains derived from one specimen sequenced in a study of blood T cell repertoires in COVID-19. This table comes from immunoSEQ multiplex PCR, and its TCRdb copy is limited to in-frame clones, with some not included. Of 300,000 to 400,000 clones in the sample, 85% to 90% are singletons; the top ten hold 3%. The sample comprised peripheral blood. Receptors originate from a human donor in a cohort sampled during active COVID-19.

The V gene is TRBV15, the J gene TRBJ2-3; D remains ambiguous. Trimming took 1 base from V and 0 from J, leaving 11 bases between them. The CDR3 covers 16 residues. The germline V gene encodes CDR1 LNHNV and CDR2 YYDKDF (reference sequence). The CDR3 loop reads CATSRGQRTSTDTQYF. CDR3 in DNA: TGTGCCACCAGCAGAGGTCAACGTACTAGCACAGATACGCAGTATTTT.

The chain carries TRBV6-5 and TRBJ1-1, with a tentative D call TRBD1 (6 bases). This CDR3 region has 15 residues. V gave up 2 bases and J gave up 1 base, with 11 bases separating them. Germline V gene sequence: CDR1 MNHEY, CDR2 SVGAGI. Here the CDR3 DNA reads TGTGCCAGCAGTTACGGGGGCCTTGGGAACACTGAAGCTTTCTTT. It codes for CASSYGGLGNTEAFF.

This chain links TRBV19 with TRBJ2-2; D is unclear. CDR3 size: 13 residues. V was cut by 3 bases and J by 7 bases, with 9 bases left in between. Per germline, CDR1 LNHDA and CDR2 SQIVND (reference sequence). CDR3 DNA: TGTGCCAGTAGTATCGAGAGGAGCGGGGAGCTGTTTTTT. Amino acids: CASSIERSGELFF. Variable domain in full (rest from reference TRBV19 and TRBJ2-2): DGGITQSPKYLFRKEGQNVTLSCEQNLNHDAMYWYRQDPGQGLRLIYYSQIVNDFQKGDIAEGYSVSREKKESFPLTVTSAQKNPTAFYLCASSIERSGELFFGEGSRLTVL.

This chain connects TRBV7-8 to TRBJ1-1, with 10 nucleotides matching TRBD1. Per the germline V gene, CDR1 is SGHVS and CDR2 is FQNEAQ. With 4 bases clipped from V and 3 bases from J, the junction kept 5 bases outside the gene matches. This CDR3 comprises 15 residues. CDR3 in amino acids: CASSSPGQGYTEAFF. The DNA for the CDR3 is TGTGCCAGCAGCTCGCCGGGACAGGGGTACACTGAAGCTTTCTTT.

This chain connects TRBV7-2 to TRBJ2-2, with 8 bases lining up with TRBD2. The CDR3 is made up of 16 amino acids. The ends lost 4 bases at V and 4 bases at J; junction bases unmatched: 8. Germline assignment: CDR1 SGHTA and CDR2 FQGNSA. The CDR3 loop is CASSSGSGGGTGELFF. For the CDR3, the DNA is TGTGCCAGCAGCTCAGGGAGCGGGGGAGGCACCGGGGAGCTGTTTTTT. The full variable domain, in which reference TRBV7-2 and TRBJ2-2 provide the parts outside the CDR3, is GAGVSQSPSNKVTEKGKDVELRCDPISGHTALYWYRQSLGQGLEFLIYFQGNSAPDKSGLPSDRFSAERTGGSVSTLTIQRTQQEDSAVYLCASSSGSGGGTGELFFGEGSRLTVL.

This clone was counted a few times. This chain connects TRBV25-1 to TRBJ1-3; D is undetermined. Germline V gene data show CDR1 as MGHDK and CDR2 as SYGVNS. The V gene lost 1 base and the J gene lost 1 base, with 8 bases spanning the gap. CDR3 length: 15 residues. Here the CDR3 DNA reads TGTGCCAGCAGTGAATCTCGGGATTCTGGAAACACCATATATTTT. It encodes CASSESRDSGNTIYF.

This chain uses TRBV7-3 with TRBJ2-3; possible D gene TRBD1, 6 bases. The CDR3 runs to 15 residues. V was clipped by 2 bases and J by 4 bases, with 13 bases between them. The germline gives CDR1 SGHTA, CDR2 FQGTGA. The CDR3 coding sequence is TGTGCCAGCAGCTTAGGGGGCTCAAGGTCAGATACGCAGTATTTT. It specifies CASSLGGSRSDTQYF.

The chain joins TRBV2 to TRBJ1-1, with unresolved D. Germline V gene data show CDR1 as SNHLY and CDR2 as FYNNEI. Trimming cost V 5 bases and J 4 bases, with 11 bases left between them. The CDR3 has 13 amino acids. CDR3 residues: CASSIGLGTEAFF. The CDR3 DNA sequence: TGTGCCAGCAGTATAGGACTGGGCACTGAAGCTTTCTTT. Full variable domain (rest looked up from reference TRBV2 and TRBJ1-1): EPEVTQTPSHQVTQMGQEVILRCVPISNHLYFYWYRQILGQKVEFLVSFYNNEISEKSEIFDDQFSVERPDGSNFTLKIRSTKLEDSAMYFCASSIGLGTEAFFGQGTRLTVV.

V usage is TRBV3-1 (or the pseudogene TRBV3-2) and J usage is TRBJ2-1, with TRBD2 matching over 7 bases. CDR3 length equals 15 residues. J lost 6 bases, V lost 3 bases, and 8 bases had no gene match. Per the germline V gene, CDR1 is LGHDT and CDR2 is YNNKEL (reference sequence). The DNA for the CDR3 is TGTGCCAGCAGCCAGGGCGCGGGAGAAGGCAATGAGCAGTTCTTC. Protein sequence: CASSQGAGEGNEQFF.

CDR3 loop: CASGGGRSSYNEQFF. Here the CDR3 DNA reads TGTGCCAGCGGTGGCGGGAGGTCTTCCTACAATGAGCAGTTCTTC. This chain connects TRBV21-1 to TRBJ2-1; the table calls TRBD2, which could not be checked here. TRBV21-1 is a recognized pseudogene. This CDR3 has 15 residues.

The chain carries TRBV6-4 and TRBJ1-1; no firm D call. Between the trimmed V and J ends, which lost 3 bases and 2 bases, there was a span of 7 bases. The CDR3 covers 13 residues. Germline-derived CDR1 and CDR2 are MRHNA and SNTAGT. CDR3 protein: CASSERSNTEAFF. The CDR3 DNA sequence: TGTGCCAGCAGTGAACGGTCCAACACTGAAGCTTTCTTT.

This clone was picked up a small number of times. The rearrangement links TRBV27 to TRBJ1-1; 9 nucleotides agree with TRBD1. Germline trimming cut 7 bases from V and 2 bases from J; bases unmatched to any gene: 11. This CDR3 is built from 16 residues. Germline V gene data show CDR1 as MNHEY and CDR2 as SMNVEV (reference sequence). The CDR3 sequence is CASTKGQGSSNTEAFF. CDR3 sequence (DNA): TGTGCCAGCACCAAGGGACAGGGCTCAAGCAACACTGAAGCTTTCTTT.

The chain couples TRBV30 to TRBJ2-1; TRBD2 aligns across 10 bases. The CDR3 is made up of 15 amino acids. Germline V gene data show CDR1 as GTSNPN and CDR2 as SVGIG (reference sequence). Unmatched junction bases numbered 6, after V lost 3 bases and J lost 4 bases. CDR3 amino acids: CAWRGLAGAYNEQFF. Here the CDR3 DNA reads TGTGCCTGGAGAGGCCTAGCGGGAGCTTACAATGAGCAGTTCTTC.

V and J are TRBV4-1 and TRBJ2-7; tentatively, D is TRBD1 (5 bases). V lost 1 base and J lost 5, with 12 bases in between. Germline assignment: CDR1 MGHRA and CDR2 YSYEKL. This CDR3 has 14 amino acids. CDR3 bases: TGCGCCAGCAGCCAAGTCAGATGGGGCCACGAGCAGTACTTC. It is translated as CASSQVRWGHEQYF.

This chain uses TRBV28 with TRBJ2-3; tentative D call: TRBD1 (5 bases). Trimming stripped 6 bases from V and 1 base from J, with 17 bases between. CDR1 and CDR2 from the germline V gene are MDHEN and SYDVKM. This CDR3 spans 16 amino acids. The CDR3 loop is CASREIWGPRTDTQYF. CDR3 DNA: TGTGCCAGCAGAGAAATCTGGGGCCCACGCACAGATACGCAGTATTTT.

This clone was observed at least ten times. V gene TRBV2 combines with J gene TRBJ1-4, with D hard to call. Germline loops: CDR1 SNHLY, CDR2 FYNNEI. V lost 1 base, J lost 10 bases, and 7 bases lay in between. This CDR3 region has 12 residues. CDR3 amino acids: CASSEDSGKLFF. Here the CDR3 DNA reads TGTGCCAGCAGTGAAGATTCCGGAAAACTGTTTTTT.

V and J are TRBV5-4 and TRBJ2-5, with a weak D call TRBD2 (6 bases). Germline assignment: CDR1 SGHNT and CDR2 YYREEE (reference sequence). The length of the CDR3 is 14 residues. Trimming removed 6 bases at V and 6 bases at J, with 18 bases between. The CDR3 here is CASTHWGDGKTQYF. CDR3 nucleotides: TGTGCCAGCACCCATTGGGGGGATGGAAAGACCCAGTACTTC.

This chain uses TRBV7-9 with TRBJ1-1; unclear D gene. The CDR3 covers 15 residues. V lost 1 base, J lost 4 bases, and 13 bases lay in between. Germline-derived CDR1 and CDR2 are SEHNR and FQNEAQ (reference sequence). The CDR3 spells CASSLDYSSRTEAFF. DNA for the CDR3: TGTGCCAGCAGCTTAGATTATAGCTCACGCACTGAAGCTTTCTTT. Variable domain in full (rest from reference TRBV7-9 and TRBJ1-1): DTGVSQNPRHKITKRGQNVTFRCDPISEHNRLYWYRQTLGQGPEFLTYFQNEAQLEKSRLLSDRFSAERPKGSFSTLEIQRTEQGDSAMYLCASSLDYSSRTEAFFGQGTRLTVV.

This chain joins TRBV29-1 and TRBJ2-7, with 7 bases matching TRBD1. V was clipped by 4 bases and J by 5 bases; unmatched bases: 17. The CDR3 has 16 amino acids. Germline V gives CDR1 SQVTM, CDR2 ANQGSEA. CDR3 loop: CSVGYLQGYPANEQYF. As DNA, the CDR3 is TGCAGCGTTGGATACTTACAGGGGTACCCAGCAAACGAGCAGTACTTC.

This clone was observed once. The DNA of the CDR3 is TGTGCCTGGAGTATATGGACAGGGCCCTACGAGCAGTACTTC. Residues: CAWSIWTGPYEQYF. V usage is TRBV30 and J usage is TRBJ2-7, with 8 positions matching TRBD1. The V gene end was trimmed by 2 bases and the J gene end by 2 bases; junction bases not matched to a gene: 5. The germline gives CDR1 GTSNPN, CDR2 SVGIG (reference sequence). This CDR3 spans 14 amino acids.

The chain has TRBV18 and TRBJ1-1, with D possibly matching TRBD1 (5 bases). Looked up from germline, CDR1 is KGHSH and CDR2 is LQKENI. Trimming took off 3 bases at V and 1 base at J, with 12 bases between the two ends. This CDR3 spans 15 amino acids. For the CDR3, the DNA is TGTGCCAGCTCACCGGGGACTTTGGGGAACACTGAAGCTTTCTTT. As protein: CASSPGTLGNTEAFF.

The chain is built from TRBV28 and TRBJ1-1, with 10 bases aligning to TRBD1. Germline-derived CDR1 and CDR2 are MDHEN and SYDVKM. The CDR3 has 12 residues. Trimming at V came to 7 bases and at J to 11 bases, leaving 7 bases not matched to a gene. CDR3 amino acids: CASISDRGDAFF. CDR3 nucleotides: TGTGCCAGCATTTCGGACAGGGGGGATGCTTTCTTT.